This T cell receptor (beta chain) originates from a study of long-term antiretroviral therapy in people with HIV. Whole-study context: Some samples came about a decade before the 2015 immediate-ART recommendation, and these were the earliest. Study-wide points: Those clones which expanded before ART made up the dominant part of the repertoire at all time points. In samples taken after ART, diversity increased but remained below transplant donor control levels.

Comment on this clone: Antigen unknown.

With survey level as its setting, the immunoSEQ assay was v3.0. The data were produced by immunoSEQ multiplex PCR, yet TCRdb's version contains in-frame clones alone and is incomplete. The profile shows under 20,000 clones, roughly 80% of them singletons. This CDR3 has 16 amino acids. CDR1 and CDR2 (germline): LNHNV, YYDKDF (reference sequence). J lost 1 base, V lost 0 bases, and 3 bases had no gene match. Everyone in the study who had HIV was treated in the United States. The TCR sequence derives from a middle-aged woman with HIV. The chain links TRBV15 to TRBJ2-3, with TRBD1 matching over 8 bases. The sample in question was unsorted PBMCs, obtained 0.2 years after starting antiretroviral therapy. The CDR3 region is CATSRDAGQGTDTQYF. CDR3 nucleotides: TGTGCCACCAGCAGAGATGCGGGACAGGGCACAGATACGCAGTATTTT.